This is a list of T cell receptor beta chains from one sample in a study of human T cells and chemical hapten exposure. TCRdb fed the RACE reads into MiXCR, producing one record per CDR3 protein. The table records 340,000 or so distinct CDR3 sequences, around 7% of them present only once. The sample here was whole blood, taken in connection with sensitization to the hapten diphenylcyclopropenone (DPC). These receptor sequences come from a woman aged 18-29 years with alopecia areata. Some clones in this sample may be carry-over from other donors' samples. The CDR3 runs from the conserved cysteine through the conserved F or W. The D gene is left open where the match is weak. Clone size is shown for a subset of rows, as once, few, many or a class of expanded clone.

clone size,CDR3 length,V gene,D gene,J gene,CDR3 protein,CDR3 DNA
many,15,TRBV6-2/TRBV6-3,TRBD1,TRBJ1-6,CASSYRTGASSPLHF,TGTGCCAGCAGTTACCGAACAGGGGCGAGTTCACCCCTCCACTTT
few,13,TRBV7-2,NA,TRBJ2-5,CASSRQQGETQYF,TGTGCCAGCAGCCGCCAACAGGGAGAGACCCAGTACTTC
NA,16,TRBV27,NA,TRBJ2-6,CASSLFSGSGANVLTF,TGTGCCAGCAGTTTATTTTCGGGGTCTGGGGCCAACGTCCTGACTTTC
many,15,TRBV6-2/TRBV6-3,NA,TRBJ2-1,CASSYRSAFLNEQFF,TGTGCCAGCAGTTATCGAAGTGCCTTCTTAAATGAGCAGTTCTTC
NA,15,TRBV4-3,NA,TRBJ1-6,CASSQARGRNSPLHF,TGCGCCAGCAGCCAAGCCAGGGGACGTAATTCACCCCTCCACTTT
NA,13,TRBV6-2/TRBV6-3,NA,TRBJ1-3,CASSFPAPNTIYF,TGTGCCAGCAGTTTCCCGGCACCGAACACCATATATTTT
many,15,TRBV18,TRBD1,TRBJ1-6,CASSPGTGSDSPLHF,TGTGCCAGCTCACCCGGGACAGGATCGGATTCACCCCTCCACTTT
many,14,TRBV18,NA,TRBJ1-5,CASSQGASNQPQHF,TGTGCCAGCAGCCAAGGGGCGAGCAATCAGCCCCAGCATTTT
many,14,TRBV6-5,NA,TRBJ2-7,CASSSPRAGYEQYF,TGTGCCAGCAGTTCCCCGAGGGCCGGTTACGAGCAGTACTTC
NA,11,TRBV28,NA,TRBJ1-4,CASRVRGRLFF,TGTGCCAGCCGTGTAAGGGGACGGCTGTTTTTT
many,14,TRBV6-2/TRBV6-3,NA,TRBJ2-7,CASSSPDTSYEQYF,TGTGCCAGCAGTTCTCCGGACACGTCCTACGAGCAGTACTTC
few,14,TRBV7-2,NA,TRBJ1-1,CASSLSVGGTEAFF,TGTGCCAGCAGCTTAAGTGTGGGGGGGACTGAAGCTTTCTTT
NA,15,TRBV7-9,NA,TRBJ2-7,CASSLLPGLQYEQYF,TGTGCCAGCAGCTTACTTCCGGGGCTCCAATACGAGCAGTACTTC
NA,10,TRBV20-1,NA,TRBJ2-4,CSASRNIQYF,TGCAGTGCTAGCCGGAACATTCAGTACTTC
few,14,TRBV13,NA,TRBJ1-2,CASSLGRTTNGYTF,TGTGCCAGCAGCTTAGGCCGTACGACCAATGGCTACACCTTC
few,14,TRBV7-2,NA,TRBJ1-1,CASSPDGLRAEAFF,TGTGCCAGCAGCCCGGACGGCCTCAGGGCTGAAGCTTTCTTT
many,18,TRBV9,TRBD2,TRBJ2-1,CASSLHSELAGDYNEQFF,TGTGCCAGCAGCCTGCATTCGGAGCTAGCGGGGGACTACAATGAGCAGTTCTTC
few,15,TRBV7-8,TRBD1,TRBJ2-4,CASSPIRGSKNIQYF,TGTGCCAGCAGCCCCATCAGGGGGTCCAAAAACATTCAGTACTTC
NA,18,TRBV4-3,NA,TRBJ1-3,CASSQEQPRSISGNTIYF,TGCGCCAGCAGCCAAGAACAGCCCCGAAGCATCTCTGGAAACACCATATATTTT
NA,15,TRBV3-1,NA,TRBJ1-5,CASSQDTLRGRPQHF,TGTGCCAGCAGCCAAGATACCTTGCGGGGTCGGCCCCAGCATTTT
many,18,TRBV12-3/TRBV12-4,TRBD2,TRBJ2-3,CASWGPQRGERSTDTQYF,TGTGCCAGCTGGGGGCCCCAGCGGGGGGAGAGGAGCACAGATACGCAGTATTTT
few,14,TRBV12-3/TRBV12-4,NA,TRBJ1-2,CASSLFEGSYGYTF,TGTGCCAGCAGTTTATTTGAAGGGAGCTATGGCTACACCTTC
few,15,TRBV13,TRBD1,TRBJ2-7,CASSLDEGQTYEQYF,TGTGCCAGCAGCTTAGACGAGGGACAGACCTACGAGCAGTACTTC
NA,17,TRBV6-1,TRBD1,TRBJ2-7,CASKVHDGTGGTYEQYF,TGTGCCAGCAAAGTTCATGACGGGACAGGGGGGACCTACGAGCAGTACTTC
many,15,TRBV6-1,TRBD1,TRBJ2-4,CASSEQKGAIDIQYF,TGTGCCAGCAGTGAACAAAAGGGGGCTATCGACATTCAGTACTTC
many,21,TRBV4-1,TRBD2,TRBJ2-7,CASSQDNRASGGLAYSYEQYF,TGCGCCAGCAGCCAAGATAACCGGGCTAGCGGGGGGCTGGCGTATTCCTACGAGCAGTACTTC
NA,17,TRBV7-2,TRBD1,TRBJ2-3,CASSLAPGQGGTDTQYF,TGTGCCAGCAGCTTAGCCCCAGGACAGGGGGGGACAGATACGCAGTATTTT
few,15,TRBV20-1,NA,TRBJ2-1,CSAMAGASSYNEQFF,TGCAGTGCCATGGCTGGAGCGAGCTCCTACAATGAGCAGTTCTTC
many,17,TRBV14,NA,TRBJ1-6,CASSQAGWGVHNSPLHF,TGTGCCAGCAGCCAAGCGGGGTGGGGTGTCCATAATTCACCCCTCCACTTT
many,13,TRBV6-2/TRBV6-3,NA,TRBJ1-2,CASSPILNYGYTF,TGTGCCAGCAGCCCCATACTAAACTATGGCTACACCTTC
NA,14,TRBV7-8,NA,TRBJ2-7,CASSLISREGEQYF,TGTGCCAGCAGCTTAATAAGCAGGGAAGGGGAGCAGTACTTC